These T cell receptor beta chains were read from a single sample in a study of shared clonotypes between healthy human individuals. Data came from immunoSEQ multiplex PCR; TCRdb stores just in-frame clones and leaves some out. Of a few hundred thousand clones listed, around 86% are singletons. Sequenced material: memory CD8+ T cells sorted from blood. The receptors were sampled from a man aged 18 to 30 in good health. CDR3s include the opening cysteine and the closing phenylalanine or tryptophan. The D gene is left open where the match is weak. Rows give clone size only sometimes, using once, few, many, or a class for an expanded clone.

CDR3 protein: CASRPTCNTEAFF
CDR3 DNA: TGTGCCAGCAGACCGACGTGTAACACTGAAGCTTTCTTT
D gene: .
clone size: .
J gene: TRBJ1-1
V gene: TRBV21-1

CDR3 protein: CASSIGHGYEQYF
CDR3 DNA: TGCGCCAGCTCAATTGGACACGGATACGAGCAGTACTTC
D gene: .
clone size: once
J gene: TRBJ2-7
V gene: TRBV5-1

CDR3 protein: CASTETDSYEQYF
CDR3 DNA: TGCGCCAGCACGGAGACTGATTCCTACGAGCAGTACTTC
D gene: .
clone size: many
J gene: TRBJ2-7
V gene: TRBV5-1

CDR3 protein: CASSVDLMGLRGEQFF
CDR3 DNA: TGTGCCAGCAGCGTAGATTTGATGGGGCTGAGGGGTGAGCAGTTCTTC
D gene: .
clone size: .
J gene: TRBJ2-1
V gene: TRBV9

CDR3 protein: CASSYRVPFGYEQYF
CDR3 DNA: TGTGCCAGCAGTTATCGCGTTCCGTTCGGGTACGAGCAGTACTTC
D gene: .
clone size: .
J gene: TRBJ2-7
V gene: TRBV27

CDR3 protein: CASSLLLAGTDTQYF
CDR3 DNA: TGTGCCAGCAGCTTATTACTAGCGGGGACAGATACGCAGTATTTT
D gene: TRBD2
clone size: .
J gene: TRBJ2-3
V gene: TRBV7-2

CDR3 protein: CASSLEDGQGAPGEQFF
CDR3 DNA: TGTGCCAGCAGCCTAGAGGACGGGCAGGGGGCGCCCGGGGAGCAGTTCTTC
D gene: TRBD1
clone size: many
J gene: TRBJ2-1
V gene: TRBV13

CDR3 protein: CASSLGGYTGELFF
CDR3 DNA: TGTGCCAGCAGCTTAGGCGGATACACCGGGGAGCTGTTTTTT
D gene: .
clone size: .
J gene: TRBJ2-2
V gene: TRBV11-2

CDR3 protein: CASSAEDIITDTQYF
CDR3 DNA: TGTGCCAGCAGCGCGGAGGACATCATCACAGATACGCAGTATTTT
D gene: .
clone size: .
J gene: TRBJ2-3
V gene: TRBV9

CDR3 protein: CASSFNREHEQYF
CDR3 DNA: TGTGCCAGCAGTTTCAACAGGGAGCACGAGCAGTACTTC
D gene: .
clone size: .
J gene: TRBJ2-7
V gene: TRBV27

CDR3 protein: CASSPNPGLAGDGEQFF
CDR3 DNA: TGTGCTAGCAGCCCAAACCCGGGACTAGCGGGGGATGGTGAGCAGTTCTTC
D gene: TRBD2
clone size: .
J gene: TRBJ2-1
V gene: TRBV7-7

CDR3 protein: CASSGGGSPLEQYF
CDR3 DNA: TGTGCCAGCAGCGGGGGCGGGAGCCCCCTCGAGCAGTACTTC
D gene: TRBD2
clone size: .
J gene: TRBJ2-7
V gene: TRBV9

CDR3 protein: CARKGGTGELFF
CDR3 DNA: TGTGCCAGAAAAGGAGGAACCGGGGAACTGTTTTTT
D gene: .
clone size: .
J gene: TRBJ2-2
V gene: TRBV2

CDR3 protein: CASSQNRGGGELFF
CDR3 DNA: TGCGCCAGCAGCCAAAACAGGGGTGGCGGGGAGCTGTTTTTT
D gene: TRBD1
clone size: .
J gene: TRBJ2-2
V gene: TRBV4-1

CDR3 protein: CASRLGTTDTQYF
CDR3 DNA: TGTGCCAGCAGATTGGGCACCACAGATACGCAGTATTTT
D gene: .
clone size: .
J gene: TRBJ2-3
V gene: TRBV27

CDR3 protein: CAISEGQGKNQPQHF
CDR3 DNA: TGTGCCATCAGCGAGGGACAGGGAAAAAATCAGCCCCAGCATTTT
D gene: TRBD1
clone size: .
J gene: TRBJ1-5
V gene: TRBV10-3

CDR3 protein: CTSSRYSPLHF
CDR3 DNA: TGCACCAGCAGCCGCTATTCACCCCTCCACTTT
D gene: .
clone size: few
J gene: TRBJ1-6
V gene: TRBV1

CDR3 protein: CASSFGTSGTYEQYF
CDR3 DNA: TGTGCCAGCAGCTTTGGGACTAGCGGGACCTACGAGCAGTACTTC
D gene: TRBD2
clone size: .
J gene: TRBJ2-7
V gene: TRBV5-4

CDR3 protein: CASRLAATSTDTQYF
CDR3 DNA: TGTGCCAGCAGACTAGCGGCAACTAGCACAGATACGCAGTATTTT
D gene: TRBD2
clone size: .
J gene: TRBJ2-3
V gene: TRBV10-3

CDR3 protein: CASSLQGARDGYTF
CDR3 DNA: TGTGCCAGCAGCTTACAGGGGGCGAGGGATGGCTACACCTTC
D gene: TRBD1
clone size: .
J gene: TRBJ1-2
V gene: TRBV7-9

CDR3 protein: CASSPRGSYGYTF
CDR3 DNA: TGTGCCAGCAGTCCCAGGGGATCCTATGGCTACACCTTC
D gene: .
clone size: .
J gene: TRBJ1-2
V gene: TRBV27

CDR3 protein: CASSLVVGELFF
CDR3 DNA: TGCGCCAGCAGCTTGGTGGTGGGGGAGCTGTTTTTT
D gene: .
clone size: few
J gene: TRBJ2-2
V gene: TRBV5-1

CDR3 protein: CASSLARGPNTEAFF
CDR3 DNA: TGTGCCAGCAGCTTAGCCCGCGGCCCGAACACTGAAGCTTTCTTT
D gene: .
clone size: .
J gene: TRBJ1-1
V gene: TRBV13

CDR3 protein: CASPRGANTGELFF
CDR3 DNA: TGTGCCAGCCCTAGGGGTGCGAACACCGGGGAGCTGTTTTTT
D gene: .
clone size: .
J gene: TRBJ2-2
V gene: TRBV6-1

CDR3 protein: CASSYPVETMNTEAFF
CDR3 DNA: TGTGCCAGCAGTTACCCCGTCGAGACCATGAACACTGAAGCTTTCTTT
D gene: .
clone size: many
J gene: TRBJ1-1
V gene: TRBV6-6

CDR3 protein: CATSRTLRRGNQPQHF
CDR3 DNA: TGTGCCACCAGCAGGACACTGCGTCGGGGCAATCAGCCCCAGCATTTT
D gene: .
clone size: .
J gene: TRBJ1-5
V gene: TRBV15

CDR3 protein: CASSSSPGRGGDYGYTF
CDR3 DNA: TGTGCCAGCAGCTCGTCGCCGGGGAGGGGCGGTGATTATGGCTACACCTTC
D gene: .
clone size: .
J gene: TRBJ1-2
V gene: TRBV21-1

CDR3 protein: CASSLAGGQETQYF
CDR3 DNA: TGTGCCAGCAGCCTAGCGGGAGGGCAAGAGACCCAGTACTTC
D gene: TRBD2
clone size: once
J gene: TRBJ2-5
V gene: TRBV7-9

CDR3 protein: CASSEIEDLYSNQPQHF
CDR3 DNA: TGTGCCAGCAGTGAAATAGAGGATCTCTATAGCAATCAGCCCCAGCATTTT
D gene: .
clone size: .
J gene: TRBJ1-5
V gene: TRBV2

CDR3 protein: CASSFSRGSLGSYEQYF
CDR3 DNA: TGTGCCAGCAGTTTCAGTAGAGGTTCACTAGGGTCCTACGAGCAGTACTTC
D gene: .
clone size: few
J gene: TRBJ2-7
V gene: TRBV28

CDR3 protein: CASTIGGRTGELFF
CDR3 DNA: TGTGCCAGCACCATAGGGGGACGTACCGGGGAGCTGTTTTTT
D gene: .
clone size: .
J gene: TRBJ2-2
V gene: TRBV11-2

CDR3 protein: CASSPQGLAVYNEQFF
CDR3 DNA: TGTGCCAGCAGCCCTCAGGGACTAGCGGTATACAATGAGCAGTTCTTC
D gene: TRBD2
clone size: .
J gene: TRBJ2-1
V gene: TRBV9

CDR3 protein: CASTEVVTVAQPQHF
CDR3 DNA: TGTGCCAGCACCGAAGTGGTGACAGTCGCCCAGCCCCAGCATTTT
D gene: .
clone size: .
J gene: TRBJ1-5
V gene: TRBV6-1

CDR3 protein: CASSRTGFRTEAFF
CDR3 DNA: TGCGCCAGCAGCCGGACAGGGTTTCGCACTGAAGCTTTCTTT
D gene: TRBD1
clone size: .
J gene: TRBJ1-1
V gene: TRBV5-1

CDR3 protein: CASSQGGDEQYF
CDR3 DNA: TGTGCCAGCAGTCAAGGGGGAGACGAGCAGTACTTC
D gene: .
clone size: .
J gene: TRBJ2-7
V gene: TRBV7-9

CDR3 protein: CAISEGSAHTDTQYF
CDR3 DNA: TGTGCCATCAGTGAGGGTAGCGCACACACAGATACGCAGTATTTT
D gene: .
clone size: .
J gene: TRBJ2-3
V gene: TRBV10-3

CDR3 protein: CASRGGRLVNQPQHF
CDR3 DNA: TGTGCCAGCAGGGGGGGGCGCCTCGTCAATCAGCCCCAGCATTTT
D gene: .
clone size: .
J gene: TRBJ1-5
V gene: TRBV6-1

CDR3 protein: CASSYIEGSSYEQYF
CDR3 DNA: TGTGCCAGCAGCTATATAGAGGGCAGCTCCTACGAGCAGTACTTC
D gene: .
clone size: .
J gene: TRBJ2-7
V gene: TRBV5-4

CDR3 protein: CASRPQITNEKLFF
CDR3 DNA: TGTGCCAGCAGGCCACAGATTACTAATGAAAAACTGTTTTTT
D gene: .
clone size: .
J gene: TRBJ1-4
V gene: TRBV27

CDR3 protein: CSVPPGQGMNTEAFF
CDR3 DNA: TGCAGCGTTCCCCCCGGACAGGGGATGAACACTGAAGCTTTCTTT
D gene: TRBD1
clone size: .
J gene: TRBJ1-1
V gene: TRBV29-1